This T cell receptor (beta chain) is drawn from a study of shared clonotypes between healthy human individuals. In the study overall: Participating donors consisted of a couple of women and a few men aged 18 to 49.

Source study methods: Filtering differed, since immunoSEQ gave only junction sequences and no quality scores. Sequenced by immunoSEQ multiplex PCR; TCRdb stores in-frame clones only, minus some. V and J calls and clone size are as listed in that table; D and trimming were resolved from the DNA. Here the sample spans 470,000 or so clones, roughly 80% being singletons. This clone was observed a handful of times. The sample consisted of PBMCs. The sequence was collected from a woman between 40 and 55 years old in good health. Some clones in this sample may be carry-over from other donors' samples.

CDR3: CASSTSTGGRYEQYF. DNA for the CDR3: TGTGCCAGCAGTACCTCGACAGGGGGCAGATACGAGCAGTACTTC. The rearrangement links TRBV28 to TRBJ2-7; 10 bases fit TRBD1. Germline V gene data show CDR1 as MDHEN and CDR2 as SYDVKM. This CDR3 has 15 residues. The J segment lost 4 bases and the V segment lost 5 bases, leaving 8 bases of the junction unmatched. Looking up the rest from reference TRBV28 and TRBJ2-7 gives the full variable domain: DVKVTQSSRYLVKRTGEKVFLECVQDMDHENMFWYRQDPGLGLRLIYFSYDVKMKEKGDIPEGYSVSREKKERFSLILESASTNQTSMYLCASSTSTGGRYEQYFGPGTRLTVT.